This TCR beta chain was documented in a study of tumor-infiltrating lymphocytes in localized non-small cell lung cancer. Across the whole study: Each patient gave resected tumor and non-adjacent uninvolved lung tissue.

Study-wide points: Immunotypes IM1 and IM2 had similar TCR-derived T-cell fractions. TCR sequencing covered a subset of patients with enough tissue. Compared with uninvolved lung, tumors showed higher T cell infiltration by TCRbeta sequencing.

Some clones are missing from TCRdb's copy, which holds only in-frame ones; the method was immunoSEQ multiplex PCR. Among about 15,000 clones listed, about 70% were seen once. Deletions cut 0 bases from V and 5 bases from J, with 22 bases between. This CDR3 spans 19 amino acids. Germline CDR1 SGHAT, CDR2 FQNNGV. Worth noting for this clone: What it recognizes is unknown.

This sequence was found in a human donor with non-small cell lung cancer. The sequenced sample was lung tumor tissue. V is TRBV11-2 and J is TRBJ2-2, with a weak D call TRBD2 (5 bases). CDR3 nucleotides: TGTGCCAGCAGCTTAGATTCGGCAGGACTCCCCTGGTGGACCGGGGAGCTGTTTTTT. Translation: CASSLDSAGLPWWTGELFF.